This TCR beta chain was documented in a study of cytomegalovirus exposure and HLA in healthy donors. Both 60 Vbeta primers and 13 Jbeta primers went into the PCR. Sequenced by immunoSEQ multiplex PCR; TCRdb stores in-frame clones only, minus some. The data show roughly 140,000 clones, about 76% seen once. Looked up from germline, CDR1 is SGHVS and CDR2 is FQNEAQ. The junction had 16 bases not matched to a gene; V was cut back by 4 bases and J by 4 bases. The CDR3 consists of 20 residues. The TCR originated in a human donor in good health. This chain joins TRBV7-8 and TRBJ2-7; 16 bases line up with TRBD2. Sequenced input: PBMCs. The CDR3 DNA follows: TGTGCCAGCAGCTCCATTCCCGGGACTAGCGGGAGGGCCGAGTATTACGAGCAGTACTTC. Encoded protein: CASSSIPGTSGRAEYYEQYF.